These 23 T cell receptor beta chains were all obtained from the same sample, sequenced in a study of blood T cell repertoires in COVID-19. Clones were sequenced by immunoSEQ multiplex PCR, and TCRdb holds only the in-frame ones, with some missing. The sample includes under 50,000 clones, 77% seen only once; the top ten take roughly a fifth. What was sequenced was peripheral blood. The receptors were sampled from a human donor with active or convalescent COVID-19. The donor label of this sample is uncertain.

V gene TRBV5-8 combines with J gene TRBJ2-1, with TRBD1 identical over 9 bases. Germline trimming cut 6 bases from V and 7 bases from J; bases unmatched to any gene: 14. CDR1 and CDR2 from the germline V gene are SGHTS and YDEGEE. CDR3 length: 16 residues. The CDR3 DNA sequence: TGTGCCAGCACGAAATTCCCGGGACAGGGTAAGAATGAGCAGTTCTTC. It codes for CASTKFPGQGKNEQFF.

V is TRBV27 and J is TRBJ2-2; 12 nucleotides line up with TRBD2. Trimming removed 3 bases from V and 7 bases from J; junction bases left unmatched: 6. This CDR3 comprises 16 residues. The germline V gene encodes CDR1 MNHEY and CDR2 SMNVEV (reference sequence). CDR3 residues: CASSFGASGRGGELFF. CDR3 nucleotide sequence: TGTGCCAGCAGTTTTGGGGCTAGCGGGAGGGGCGGGGAGCTGTTTTTT.

The chain joins TRBV2 to TRBJ1-5; D unclear. V lost 6 bases and J 1 base, leaving 13 bases between the germline ends. The CDR3 spans 15 residues. Looked up from germline, CDR1 is SNHLY and CDR2 is FYNNEI. The CDR3 loop is CASRTSAGSNQPQHF. Here the CDR3 DNA reads TGTGCCAGCAGGACCTCCGCCGGGAGCAATCAGCCCCAGCATTTT.

This clone was observed a handful of times. The genes are TRBV7-3 and TRBJ2-2; D gene unclear. Germline assignment: CDR1 SGHTA and CDR2 FQGTGA. V dropped 3 bases and J dropped 5 bases, with 7 bases sitting between them. The CDR3 sequence is 13 residues long. CDR3 amino acids: CASSLTKTGELFF. CDR3 nucleotides: TGTGCCAGCAGCTTGACAAAGACCGGGGAGCTGTTTTTT.

The CDR3 here is CASSEQGMEYF. CDR3 coding DNA: TGTGCCAGCAGTGAGCAGGGAATGGAGTACTTC. J is TRBJ2-7 and V is TRBV6-1, with TRBD1 as a possible D gene (5 bases). V lost 3 bases, J lost 11 bases, and 11 bases lay in between. CDR3 size: 11 residues. From germline, CDR1 is MNHNS and CDR2 SASEGT.

DNA for the CDR3: TGTGCCAGCAGTGAATATAGGAGACAGGGGAACACCGGGGAGCTGTTTTTT. Protein: CASSEYRRQGNTGELFF. This chain connects TRBV25-1 to TRBJ2-2; 7 bases match TRBD1. The germline V gene encodes CDR1 MGHDK and CDR2 SYGVNS. V lost 0 bases, J lost 1 base, and 5 bases stayed unmatched. The CDR3 is 17 amino acids.

The J gene is TRBJ2-1, the V gene TRBV14, with D possibly matching TRBD2 (8 bases). The CDR3 consists of 17 residues. Trimming removed 1 base from V and 4 bases from J, with 17 bases in between. Per germline, CDR1 SGHDN and CDR2 FVKESK. CDR3 DNA sequence: TGTGCCAGCAGCCAAGCGGGAGGGGGCAGAGTATACAATGAGCAGTTCTTC. Amino acids: CASSQAGGGRVYNEQFF.

In this sample, this clone turned up a few times. The V and J genes are TRBV15 and TRBJ2-2; D might be TRBD1 (6 bases). V lost 0 bases and J 1 base, leaving 6 bases between the germline ends. Germline lookup yields CDR1 LNHNV and CDR2 YYDKDF (reference sequence). The CDR3 loop spans 15 amino acids. The CDR3 is CATSRDRGNTGELFF. In DNA, the CDR3 is TGTGCCACCAGCAGAGACAGGGGGAACACCGGGGAGCTGTTTTTT.

The DNA for the CDR3 is TGTGCCAGCAGCCCACAGATTTCGAACACCGGGGAGCTGTTTTTT. Protein product: CASSPQISNTGELFF. This chain links TRBV6-4 with TRBJ2-2; D remains ambiguous. Trimming pared 6 bases from V and 0 bases from J, leaving 11 bases between. CDR1 and CDR2 from the germline V gene are MRHNA and SNTAGT. The CDR3 extends over 15 amino acids.

The chain couples TRBV7-3 to TRBJ2-3; TRBD2 agrees at 10 bases. Germline-derived CDR1 and CDR2 are SGHTA and FQGTGA. Trimming at V came to 5 bases and at J to 6 bases, leaving 11 bases not matched to a gene. This CDR3 region has 16 residues. The CDR3 region is CASSPSAGGPWDTQYF. For the CDR3, the DNA is TGTGCCAGCAGCCCATCAGCGGGAGGGCCGTGGGATACGCAGTATTTT.

The rearrangement uses TRBV5-5 and TRBJ2-7; no definite D call. The CDR3 extends over 12 amino acids. V was clipped by 1 base and J by 5 bases, with 7 bases between them. The V gene's germline CDR1 is SGHKS and CDR2 YYEKEE (reference sequence). CDR3 sequence: CASSLSPDEQYF. CDR3 nucleotides: TGTGCCAGCAGCTTGTCGCCGGACGAGCAGTACTTC.

The chain uses TRBV18 and TRBJ1-1, with D unresolved. The CDR3 spans 13 residues. Trimming took 3 bases from V and 2 from J, leaving 7 bases between them. CDR1 and CDR2 from the germline V gene are KGHSH and LQKENI. The CDR3 coding sequence is TGTGCCAGCTCACCGGCTCCAAACACTGAAGCTTTCTTT. Translating gives CASSPAPNTEAFF.

The genes are TRBV2 and TRBJ2-7; 11 bases fit TRBD2. Looked up from germline, CDR1 is SNHLY and CDR2 is FYNNEI. Germline trimming cut 8 bases from V and 6 bases from J; bases unmatched to any gene: 3. CDR3 length equals 12 residues. The CDR3 is CASGLAGGEQYF. As DNA, the CDR3 is TGTGCCAGCGGGCTAGCGGGAGGCGAGCAGTACTTC.

This CDR3 is CASSTSRNEQFF. In nucleotides, the CDR3 is TGTGCCAGCAGCACCTCCAGAAATGAGCAGTTCTTC. The rearrangement links TRBV7-3 to TRBJ2-1; D remains unclear. The ends were cut back, 5 bases at V and 7 bases at J, with 9 bases in the middle. The CDR3 is 12 residues long. Germline loops: CDR1 SGHTA, CDR2 FQGTGA.

J is TRBJ2-3 and V is TRBV7-2; 10 bases are a match to TRBD2. J was trimmed by 4 bases and V by 5 bases; bases with no gene match: 6. The CDR3 extends over 15 amino acids. Germline CDR1 SGHTA, CDR2 FQGNSA. The DNA of the CDR3 is TGTGCCAGCAGCCGGGGGCTAGCGGGAGCAGATACGCAGTATTTT. This encodes CASSRGLAGADTQYF.

The chain joins TRBV4-1 to TRBJ2-1; 9 bases map to TRBD1. Germline V gives CDR1 MGHRA, CDR2 YSYEKL. The CDR3 extends over 20 amino acids. Trimming cost V 4 bases and J 0 bases; bases outside gene matches: 16. CDR3 DNA sequence: TGCGCCAGCAGCCTCCCTCGGGACAGGGCCCCTCTACTCTCCTACAATGAGCAGTTCTTC. Its protein product is CASSLPRDRAPLLSYNEQFF.

This chain uses TRBV4-3 with TRBJ2-3; D ambiguous. The CDR3 sequence is 15 residues long. CDR1 and CDR2 (germline): LGHNA, YSLEER. Trimming took off 1 base at V and 3 bases at J, with 11 bases between the two ends. In nucleotides, the CDR3 is TGCGCCAGCAGCCAAGTTCTGGGCCTAACAGATACGCAGTATTTT. Translating gives CASSQVLGLTDTQYF.

This sequence joins TRBV6-1 and TRBJ1-2; D unclear. This CDR3 spans 13 amino acids. Trimming removed 5 bases from V and 4 bases from J, with 11 bases in between. Germline CDR1 and CDR2: MNHNS and SASEGT. Here the CDR3 reads CASSPDTVYGYTF. CDR3 bases: TGTGCCAGCAGTCCCGACACCGTCTATGGCTACACCTTC.

This clone has a handful of counts. The J gene is TRBJ2-3, the V gene TRBV11-2, with a tentative D call TRBD2 (5 bases). From germline, CDR1 is SGHAT and CDR2 FQNNGV. V lost 0 bases and J lost 3, with 7 bases in between. CDR3 size: 14 residues. Here the CDR3 DNA reads TGTGCCAGCAGCTTAGATACTAGAACAGATACGCAGTATTTT. This translates into CASSLDTRTDTQYF.

The chain has TRBV5-1 and TRBJ1-3; D is ambiguous. The germline V gene encodes CDR1 SGHRS and CDR2 YFSETQ. Trimming stripped 0 bases from V and 8 bases from J, with 12 bases between. The CDR3 loop spans 14 amino acids. The CDR3 sequence: CASSLAPGSDTIYF. Here the CDR3 DNA reads TGCGCCAGCAGCTTGGCTCCGGGTTCGGACACCATATATTTT. The full variable domain, completed using reference TRBV5-1 and TRBJ1-3, is KAGVTQTPRYLIKTRGQQVTLSCSPISGHRSVSWYQQTPGQGLQFLFEYFSETQRNKGNFPGRFSGRQFSNSRSEMNVSTLELGDSALYLCASSLAPGSDTIYFGEGSWLTVV.

This clone was seen only a few times. The chain carries TRBV10-3 and TRBJ2-7; 8 positions agree with TRBD2. The CDR3 contains 16 residues. Germline V gene sequence: CDR1 ENHRY, CDR2 SYGVKD. J was trimmed by 0 bases and V by 10 bases; bases with no gene match: 14. CDR3 DNA: TGTGCCACGTCACTCGGATCGGGAGGGACCTCCTACGAGCAGTACTTC. It codes for CATSLGSGGTSYEQYF.

This clone is a singleton in its sample. The chain employs TRBV19 and TRBJ2-3; 9 nucleotides align to TRBD2. This CDR3 is 13 amino acids long. With 5 bases clipped from V and 8 bases from J, the junction kept 5 bases outside the gene matches. Germline CDR1 is LNHDA and CDR2 is SQIVND (reference sequence). The CDR3 loop reads CASSGGLAGTQYF. The CDR3 DNA reads as TGTGCCAGTAGTGGGGGACTAGCAGGTACGCAGTATTTT.

This chain links TRBV6-5 with TRBJ2-3; perhaps TRBD1 as D (6 bases). This CDR3 is built from 12 residues. Germline CDR1 is MNHEY and CDR2 is SVGAGI. The V end lost 6 bases, the J end lost 6 bases, and 10 bases lay between the germline ends. CDR3 bases: TGTGCCAGCAGGTGGACAGACGATACGCAGTATTTT. This sequence encodes CASRWTDDTQYF.